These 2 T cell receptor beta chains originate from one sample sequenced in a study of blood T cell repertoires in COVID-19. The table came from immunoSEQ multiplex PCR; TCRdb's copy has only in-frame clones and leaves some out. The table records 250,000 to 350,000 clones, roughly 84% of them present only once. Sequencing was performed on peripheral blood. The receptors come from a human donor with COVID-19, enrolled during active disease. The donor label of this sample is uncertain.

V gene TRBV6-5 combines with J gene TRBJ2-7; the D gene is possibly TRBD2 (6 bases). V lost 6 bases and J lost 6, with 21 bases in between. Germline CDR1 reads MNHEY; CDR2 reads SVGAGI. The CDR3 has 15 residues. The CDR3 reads CASSLGGNPPREQYF. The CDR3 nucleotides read TGTGCCAGCAGCCTCGGAGGGAATCCACCCCGCGAGCAGTACTTC.

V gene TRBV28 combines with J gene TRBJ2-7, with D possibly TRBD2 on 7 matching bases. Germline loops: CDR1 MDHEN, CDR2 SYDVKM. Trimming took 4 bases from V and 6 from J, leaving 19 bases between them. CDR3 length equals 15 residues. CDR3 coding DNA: TGTGCCAGCAGTTCCGCACCGGGGGCGGGGGTCGAGCAGTACTTC. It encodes CASSSAPGAGVEQYF. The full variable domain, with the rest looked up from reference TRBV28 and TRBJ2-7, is DVKVTQSSRYLVKRTGEKVFLECVQDMDHENMFWYRQDPGLGLRLIYFSYDVKMKEKGDIPEGYSVSREKKERFSLILESASTNQTSMYLCASSSAPGAGVEQYFGPGTRLTVT.